The present T cell receptor beta chain was sequenced within a study of T-cell memory formation after mild COVID-19. This clonotype showed up many times. Deletions cut 2 bases from V and 0 bases from J, with 9 bases between. The CDR3 extends over 14 amino acids. CDR1 and CDR2 (germline): SGHRS, YFSETQ. Each CDR3 protein gets one entry after TCRdb re-called the 5' RACE reads with MiXCR. This sample has some 600,000 distinct CDR3 sequences; around 16% occur once, and the top ten carry about 7.5%. Input material: PBMCs or a T cell subset sorted from them (not recorded which). This chain uses TRBV5-1 with TRBJ2-7; D unclear. The sequence derives from an adult woman who had mild COVID-19 (a few samples of this study predate the infection). Cell type and time point are not known. CDR3 loop: CASSFGQSSYEQYF. The CDR3 coding sequence is TGCGCCAGCAGCTTTGGGCAGAGCTCCTACGAGCAGTACTTC.